This T cell receptor (beta chain) came from a study of T cell repertoires in cytomegalovirus infection. TCRdb independently ran MiXCR on the reads; one entry per CDR3 protein. The sample lists 650,000 to 900,000 distinct CDR3 sequences; 25% to 30% were seen once. In the case of this clonotype: Its antigen is still unknown.

The CDR3 runs to 15 residues. CDR1 and CDR2 (germline): SGHRS, YFSETQ. Study findings and constraints: Dominant in the ex vivo response were TCR beta clonotypes restricted by HLA-C and specific for CMV.

This chain links TRBV5-1 with TRBJ1-1; 12 bases are shared with TRBD1. This specimen was cultured CD8+ T cells from PBMCs, taken from culture after CMV antigen stimulation. This receptor was obtained from a human donor in good health (CMV status not recorded). Some clones in this sample may be carry-over from other donors' samples. The DNA for the CDR3 is TGCGCTTCAAGGGACAGGGGGCAAGTGGACACTGAAGCTTTCTTT. It translates to CASRDRGQVDTEAFF.